A single sample gave rise to the 3 T cell receptor beta chains below, sequenced in a study of beta chain features in type 1 diabetes. Reverse transcription of all isolated RNA meant that expressed TCRB transcripts were sequenced. Libraries were prepared by immunoSEQ multiplex PCR; TCRdb keeps only in-frame clonotypes and omits some of them. The repertoire holds some 400,000 clones, roughly 16% seen once, with around 0.02% in the top ten. The sample comprised naive CD4+ T cells from blood. These receptors came from a woman aged 18-30 years in good health.

The chain joins TRBV21-1 to TRBJ1-5; the DNA was not used to check the table's D call, TRBD1. TRBV21-1 is flagged as a pseudogene. The CDR3 totals 19 residues. DNA of the CDR3: TGTGCCAGCATCCCGACCACCATTACAGGGGGATTGGGCAATCAGCCCCAGCATTTT. Its translation: CASIPTTITGGLGNQPQHF.

This chain joins TRBV18 and TRBJ2-3; D is perhaps TRBD1 (6 bases). The CDR3 has 15 residues. The V and J ends lost 1 base and 0 bases respectively, with 8 bases between them. CDR1 is KGHSH, CDR2 LQKENI, per germline. The CDR3 sequence: CASSPRQASTDTQYF. Written as DNA, the CDR3 is TGTGCCAGCTCACCACGACAGGCTAGCACAGATACGCAGTATTTT.

V is TRBV5-4 and J is TRBJ1-1, with D uncertain. There are 15 residues in the CDR3. The germline gives CDR1 SGHNT, CDR2 YYREEE (reference sequence). Trimming stripped 2 bases from V and 1 base from J, with 12 bases between. The CDR3 loop reads CASSLEGTRNTEAFF. The CDR3 nucleotides are TGTGCCAGCAGCTTAGAGGGTACCCGGAACACTGAAGCTTTCTTT.